What follows describes a single T cell receptor (beta chain). Antigen unknown. CDR3 length equals 16 residues. Germline lookup yields CDR1 WSHSY and CDR2 SAAADI. Unmatched junction bases numbered 11, after V lost 6 bases and J lost 5 bases. CD8 memory pooled CD45RO+ cells and CCR7-negative CD45RA+ TemRA cells. This entry is derived from a study of shared clonotypes between healthy human individuals. General observations from the study: Even with large depth, rarefaction showed that sorted-subset sequencing was incomplete.

Genomic DNA (from each subset) was split evenly across several immunoSEQ plates. Authors' data handling: ImmunoSEQ sequences covered only the junction and lacked quality scores; filtering therefore differed. Clones were read by immunoSEQ multiplex PCR, and TCRdb kept only the in-frame ones, dropping some. From that table come the V and J calls and clone size; the DNA was used to work out D and trimming. Found here are around 370,000 clones, roughly 96% of them singletons; the top ten hold about 0.34%. The gene calls are TRBV10-2 and TRBJ2-2, with 8 bases fitting TRBD1. The sequencing input was memory CD8+ T cells sorted from blood. Subset in this sample: CD45RO+ cells pooled with CCR7-negative TemRA cells. The origin of this receptor is a man younger than 45 in good health. As DNA, the CDR3 is TGCGCCAGCAGCGGATTGGGCAGGGGGCTAACCGGGGAGCTGTTTTTT. It encodes CASSGLGRGLTGELFF.